One and the same sample provided the 10 T cell receptor beta chains below, sequenced in a study of OX40 agonist ivuxolimab in advanced cancers. Measured with immunoSEQ multiplex PCR; TCRdb has only the in-frame clones, and not every one. The sample yields approximately 51,000 clones, around 77% seen once. The sample consisted of CD4+ or CD8+ T cells sorted from blood, taken in a trial of the OX40 agonist ivuxolimab. Receptor source: an adult with an advanced solid tumor such as melanoma, head and neck, liver or kidney cancer.

The chain employs TRBV6-1 and TRBJ1-5; 9 bases line up with TRBD1. This CDR3 contains 15 residues. J gave up 5 bases and V 5 bases, and 7 bases lay outside the gene matches. Germline CDR1 reads MNHNS; CDR2 reads SASEGT. CDR3 region: CASSPDRGGDQPQHF. As DNA, the CDR3 is TGTGCCAGCAGTCCCGACAGGGGGGGTGATCAGCCCCAGCATTTT.

There are a few counts of this clone. J is TRBJ1-5 and V is TRBV15; 9 bases are a match to TRBD1. Germline V lookup: CDR1 LNHNV, CDR2 YYDKDF (reference sequence). With V trimmed by 3 bases and J by 2 bases, 8 bases remained unmatched. The CDR3 has 17 amino acids. CDR3 residues: CATSSGQGHWGNQPQHF. CDR3 in DNA: TGTGCCACCAGCAGTGGACAGGGGCATTGGGGCAATCAGCCCCAGCATTTT.

Only a few counts were recorded for this clone. The chain has TRBV25-1 and TRBJ2-3; possibly TRBD1 or TRBD2 for D (6 bases each). Trimming pared 6 bases from V and 10 bases from J, leaving 11 bases between. The CDR3 runs to 11 residues. Per germline, CDR1 MGHDK and CDR2 SYGVNS. CDR3 amino acids: CASRLRGPQYF. The CDR3 DNA reads TGTGCCAGCAGATTACGGGGGCCGCAGTATTTT.

This clone has a handful of counts. The V and J genes are TRBV7-3 and TRBJ2-1, with 13 bases fitting TRBD2. The V gene's germline CDR1 is SGHTA and CDR2 FQGTGA. The CDR3 length is 16 residues. Unmatched junction bases numbered 8, after V lost 5 bases and J lost 7 bases. The CDR3 protein is CASSPTLAGGRNEQFF. DNA for the CDR3: TGTGCCAGCAGCCCCACACTAGCGGGAGGGCGGAATGAGCAGTTCTTC.

The gene calls are TRBV7-8 and TRBJ1-2; tentative D call: TRBD1 (6 bases). The CDR3 has 16 residues. Trimming stripped 1 base from V and 2 bases from J, with 14 bases between. The V gene's germline CDR1 is SGHVS and CDR2 FQNEAQ. CDR3 protein: CASSLVSGAHNYGYTF. The CDR3 nucleotides are TGTGCCAGCAGCTTAGTATCAGGGGCCCACAACTATGGCTACACCTTC.

This rearrangement joins TRBV30 to TRBJ1-4; D gene unclear. The CDR3 loop spans 14 amino acids. Germline V lookup: CDR1 GTSNPN, CDR2 SVGIG (reference sequence). V was shortened by 0 bases and J by 4 bases, with 9 bases between the two germline ends. CDR3 DNA: TGTGCCTGGAGTGTACTTAACCTTAATGAAAAACTGTTTTTT. This encodes CAWSVLNLNEKLFF.

This sequence joins TRBV2 and TRBJ1-2; D is unresolved. CDR1 SNHLY and CDR2 FYNNEI come from the germline V gene. This CDR3 has 17 amino acids. Trimming pared 3 bases from V and 0 bases from J, leaving 17 bases between. CDR3 region: CASSELAVSIANYGYTF. The CDR3 nucleotides are TGTGCCAGCAGTGAGTTGGCAGTATCAATAGCTAACTATGGCTACACCTTC.

The V call is TRBV28, the J call TRBJ1-2, with a possible D match to TRBD1 (6 bases). The CDR3 runs to 15 residues. Germline lookup yields CDR1 MDHEN and CDR2 SYDVKM. The ends were cut back, 3 bases at V and 6 bases at J, with 17 bases in the middle. CDR3 amino acids: CASSLYQGKVDGYTF. As DNA, the CDR3 is TGTGCCAGCAGTTTGTACCAGGGGAAGGTGGATGGCTACACCTTC.

V gene TRBV28 combines with J gene TRBJ2-7; D is perhaps TRBD2 (7 bases). Germline CDR1 is MDHEN and CDR2 is SYDVKM. Trimming left V 5 bases short and J 3 bases short, with 11 bases between. This CDR3 has 13 amino acids. DNA of the CDR3: TGTGCCAGCAGTATCGGGGGGCACTACGAGCAGTACTTC. It codes for CASSIGGHYEQYF.

The genes are TRBV28 and TRBJ2-1; D ambiguous. Germline V gene lookup returns CDR1 MDHEN and CDR2 SYDVKM. The germline V and J ends were trimmed by 7 bases and 5 bases, with 3 bases remaining between them. The CDR3 covers 10 residues. Written as DNA, the CDR3 is TGTGCCAGCAAAGACAATGAGCAGTTCTTC. This sequence encodes CASKDNEQFF. Full variable domain (rest looked up from reference TRBV28 and TRBJ2-1): DVKVTQSSRYLVKRTGEKVFLECVQDMDHENMFWYRQDPGLGLRLIYFSYDVKMKEKGDIPEGYSVSREKKERFSLILESASTNQTSMYLCASKDNEQFFGPGTRLTVL.